In this sample, the clone carrying this T cell receptor beta chain turned up a few times. The antigen is not known. Expressed TCRB transcripts got sequenced, as all isolated RNA was reverse transcribed. The assay was immunoSEQ multiplex PCR, and TCRdb's table has in-frame clones only and misses some. The sample carries 600,000 to 700,000 clones, around 12% recorded once. Germline V lookup: CDR1 SGHDT, CDR2 YYEEEE. Trimming took off 5 bases at V and 0 bases at J, with 7 bases between the two ends. The CDR3 extends over 13 amino acids. This sample is part of a study of beta chain features in type 1 diabetes. Study-level findings and limits: Type 1 diabetes patients had moderately but significantly shorter TCRB CDR3s in all four CD4+ subsets. Researchers cautioned that cDNA sequencing could over-represent cells with high TCR expression.

The chain has TRBV5-6 and TRBJ2-3; D is possibly TRBD1 (6 bases). This receptor was identified in a man under 40 with type 1 diabetes. The sequencing sample was made of naive CD4+ T cells from blood. This CDR3 is CASRGQSTDTQYF. DNA for the CDR3: TGTGCCAGCAGGGGACAAAGCACAGATACGCAGTATTTT.